This T cell receptor (beta chain) is drawn from a study of vaccination and CD4 T cells after COVID-19. Turning to the study itself: Investigators took post-vaccine samples a median roughly 72 days after dose two, within a range of 14 to 241. Control cultures were supplied with a CEFX pool, an HIV-1 Nef pool, or no peptide at all.

This clonotype showed up just a few times. What it binds is not known. Study observations and caveats: Only relatively few convalescent patients were studied, and early post-infection timepoints were not analyzed.

Germline V gene lookup returns CDR1 LNHNV and CDR2 YYDKDF (reference sequence). The CDR3 consists of 15 residues. The junction had 5 bases not matched to a gene; V was cut back by 4 bases and J by 2 bases. Treatment given: approximately nine-day PBMC culture with coronavirus spike peptide pools or control peptides (ViraFEST assay). The unexposed donor provided CD4+ T cells, which were taken before the COVID-19 pandemic (2011-2018). Cultured CD4+ T-cell DNA underwent Oncomine TCR Beta short-read sequencing. After culture, CD4+ T cells served as the source for genomic DNA extraction. TCRdb re-derived calls from the PCR reads in MiXCR, one entry per CDR3 protein. This table has 4,500 to 5,500 distinct CDR3 sequences, around three fifths appearing once.

The sequencing sample was made of CD4+ T cells from blood, cultured in vitro. The sequence derives from a human donor in good health. The chain joins TRBV15 to TRBJ1-5; TRBD1 aligns across 7 bases. The CDR3 sequence: CATSTRQGGNQPQHF. In DNA form, the CDR3 reads TGTGCCACCAGCACAAGACAGGGCGGCAATCAGCCCCAGCATTTT.